This TCR beta chain was identified during a study of T cell changes during pregnancy in multiple sclerosis. Profiled with immunoSEQ multiplex PCR; TCRdb holds only in-frame clones, not every one. This table has approximately 100,000 clones, more than 80% appearing once. This CDR3 spans 14 amino acids. Germline V gives CDR1 SQVTM, CDR2 ANQGSEA. V lost 5 bases and J 1 base, leaving 14 bases between the germline ends. This clone occurred a few times. The starting material was peripheral blood, obtained in the second trimester of pregnancy. The rearrangement uses TRBV29-1 and TRBJ1-1; D is possibly TRBD1 (5 bases). The clonotype was recovered from a female donor with multiple sclerosis, enrolled in a pregnancy study. The CDR3 sequence is CSVLGALSNTEAFF. CDR3 bases: TGCAGCGTTCTAGGGGCCCTTTCGAACACTGAAGCTTTCTTT.